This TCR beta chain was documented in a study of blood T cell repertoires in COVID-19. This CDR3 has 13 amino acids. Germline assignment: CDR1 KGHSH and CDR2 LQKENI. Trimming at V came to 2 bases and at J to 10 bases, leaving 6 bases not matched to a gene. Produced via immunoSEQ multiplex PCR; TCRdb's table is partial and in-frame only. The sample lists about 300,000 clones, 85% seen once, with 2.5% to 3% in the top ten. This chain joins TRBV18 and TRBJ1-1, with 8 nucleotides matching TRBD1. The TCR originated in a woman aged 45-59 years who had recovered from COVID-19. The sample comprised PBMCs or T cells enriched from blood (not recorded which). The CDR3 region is CASSPGTGDTAFF. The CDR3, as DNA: TGTGCCAGCTCACCAGGGACAGGCGATACAGCTTTCTTT.